These T cell receptor beta chains were read from a single sample in a study of technical replicates of blood from several donors. Data came from immunoSEQ multiplex PCR; TCRdb stores just in-frame clones and leaves some out. This sample has around 83,000 clones, with 91% found just once. The sequenced sample consisted of T cells isolated from PBMCs. The receptors derive from a human donor in good health. Some clones in this sample may be carry-over from other donors' samples. Both conserved end residues are part of each CDR3. The D gene is left open where the match is weak. Expanded clones are given a class, and other clones once, few, many or no size at all.

cdr3_nt cdr3_aa v_call d_call clone_size j_call
TGTGCCAGCAGTTACGCATCCAGGGTTACTGAAGCTTTCTTT CASSYASRVTEAFF TRBV6-5 - - TRBJ1-1
TGTGCCAGCAGCAAAGGGAGAGGGACTAGCGGGGCCTACGAGCAGTACTTC CASSKGRGTSGAYEQYF TRBV21-1 - - TRBJ2-7
TGTGCCAGCAGCCAACCAGGACAGGGAGTAAACACCGGGGAGCTGTTTTTT CASSQPGQGVNTGELFF TRBV7-9 TRBD1 - TRBJ2-2
TGTGCCAGCAGCTTAGCGGGCAGGGACAGTAGCCGGGGCTACACCTTC CASSLAGRDSSRGYTF TRBV7-2 TRBD1 - TRBJ1-2
TGCGCCAGCAGCTTGGCCCGGGAGGCTAGCACAGATACGCAGTATTTT CASSLAREASTDTQYF TRBV5-1 TRBD2 - TRBJ2-3
TGCGCCAGCAGCTTGGGAGGAATAGAACCCGGGGAGCTGTTTTTT CASSLGGIEPGELFF TRBV5-1 - - TRBJ2-2
TGTGCCAGCAGCTTAGACAGGGGCCAGCCCCAGCATTTT CASSLDRGQPQHF TRBV5-6 TRBD1 - TRBJ1-5
TGTGCCAGCAGCCAAGATTGGACTAGCAACTCCGAGCAGTACTTC CASSQDWTSNSEQYF TRBV14 TRBD2 once TRBJ2-7
TGTGCCAGCAGCGCCGGCGACAGGGGGTTCTACAATGAGCAGTTCTTC CASSAGDRGFYNEQFF TRBV7-3 TRBD1 - TRBJ2-1
TGTGCCAGCCAACAGGGGGCCCACAATGAGCAGTTCTTC CASQQGAHNEQFF TRBV27 TRBD1 - TRBJ2-1
TGTGCCAGCAGCTTGGGGACAGGGTTACAGCCCCAGCATTTT CASSLGTGLQPQHF TRBV5-6 TRBD1 - TRBJ1-5
TGTGCCAGCAGTGAAGTGACTAGCCGATACTACGAGCAGTACTTC CASSEVTSRYYEQYF TRBV6-1 TRBD2 - TRBJ2-7
TGTGCCATCAGTGATCTGGAGGCCCTCCACTTT CAISDLEALHF TRBV10-3 - - TRBJ1-6
TGTGCCAGCAGCTTGACTCAGGGCTACGAGCAGTACTTC CASSLTQGYEQYF TRBV11-3 - - TRBJ2-7
TGTGCCATCAGTGGGGCCGGAAACACCATATATTTT CAISGAGNTIYF TRBV10-3 - few TRBJ1-3
TGTGCCAGCAGTGAGGGCCACTCTGGGGCCAACGTCCTGACTTTC CASSEGHSGANVLTF TRBV2 - - TRBJ2-6
TGTGCCAGCAGCGTTAGACTAGCGGGAGTCCTAGACAATGAGCAGTTCTTC CASSVRLAGVLDNEQFF TRBV9 TRBD2 - TRBJ2-1